The clone carrying this T cell receptor (beta chain) came up many times. Its cognate antigen is unknown. Unique molecular identifiers were incorporated into the prepared TCRbeta library. TCRdb reprocessed the PCR reads with MiXCR, giving one entry per CDR3 protein. The table includes about 440,000 distinct CDR3 sequences, about 45% detected once. The sample comes from a study of T-cell reconstitution after alpha-beta-depleted transplantation in children. General study results and limits: In patients about two months after transplant, alpha-beta T cells reportedly arose from several hundred expanded graft clones. After one year, T-cell counts and TCRbeta diversity mostly came from new T cells. The origin of high day-60 TCRbeta diversity in some patients lay in surviving recipient T cells and thymic progenitors.

Germline V gene data show CDR1 as LGHNA and CDR2 as YNFKEQ. The CDR3 runs 14 residues. V was trimmed by 0 bases and J by 0 bases, leaving 5 bases between them. The rearrangement uses TRBV4-2 and TRBJ1-2, with D hard to call. The sample was PBMCs, taken before TCRalphabeta/CD19-depleted stem cell transplant. The origin of this receptor is a girl aged 2 to 9 with aplastic anemia, due to receive a stem cell transplant. This CDR3 reads CASSQDIPNYGYTF. The CDR3 nucleotides read TGTGCCAGCAGCCAAGACATTCCTAACTATGGCTACACCTTC.